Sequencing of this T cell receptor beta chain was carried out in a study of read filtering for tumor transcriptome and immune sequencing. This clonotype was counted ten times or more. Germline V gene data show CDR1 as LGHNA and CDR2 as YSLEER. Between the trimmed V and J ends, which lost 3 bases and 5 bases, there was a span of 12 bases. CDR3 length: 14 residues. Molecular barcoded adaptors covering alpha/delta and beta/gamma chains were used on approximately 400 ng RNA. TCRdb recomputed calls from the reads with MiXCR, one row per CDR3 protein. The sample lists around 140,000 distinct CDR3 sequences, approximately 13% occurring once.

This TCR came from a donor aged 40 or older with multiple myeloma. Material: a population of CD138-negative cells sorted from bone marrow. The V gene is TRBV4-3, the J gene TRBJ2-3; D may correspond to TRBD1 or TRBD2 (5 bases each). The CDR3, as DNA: TGCGCCAGCAGCCAGGGGGTAACGGAAGATACGCAGTATTTT. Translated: CASSQGVTEDTQYF.